These T cell receptor beta chains were read from a single sample in a study of T cells in localized non-small cell lung cancer. TCRdb keeps only in-frame clones here, not all; method: immunoSEQ multiplex PCR. Here the sample spans 72,000 or so clones, just under 85% being singletons. The source was peripheral blood, collected before any cancer treatment. These receptors came from an older female donor with stage I lung adenocarcinoma. Both conserved end residues are part of each CDR3. The D gene is left open where the match is weak. Part of the rows lack a size; the others show once, few, many or a class for expanded clones.

>TRBV7-3|TRBD1|.|TRBJ2-1
CASSQQGARNEQFF
TGTGCCAGCAGCCAACAGGGGGCAAGGAATGAGCAGTTCTTC
>TRBV5-8|.|.|TRBJ2-3
CASSLESGGRGTDTQYF
TGTGCCAGCAGCTTGGAGTCCGGGGGCCGAGGAACAGATACGCAGTATTTT
>TRBV5-4|.|.|TRBJ1-3
CASSPPAGNTIYF
TGTGCCAGCAGCCCGCCAGCAGGAAACACCATATATTTT
>TRBV21-1|.|.|TRBJ1-2
CASSTKGAVNYGYTF
TGTGCCAGCAGCACTAAGGGTGCAGTCAACTATGGCTACACCTTC
>TRBV6-5|TRBD1|.|TRBJ1-3
CASSSPQGQGNTIYF
TGTGCCAGCAGTTCACCCCAGGGACAGGGAAACACCATATATTTT
>TRBV7-9|TRBD1|once|TRBJ1-1
CASSLNRGPGQTEAFF
TGTGCCAGCAGCTTAAACAGGGGGCCCGGTCAGACTGAAGCTTTCTTT
>TRBV11-2|TRBD1|once|TRBJ2-1
CASSRSIRGGDSYNEQFF
TGTGCCAGCAGCCGATCGATTCGAGGGGGCGACTCCTACAATGAGCAGTTCTTC
>TRBV4-2|TRBD1|.|TRBJ2-4
CASSRDTGEGIQYF
TGTGCCAGCAGCCGCGACACAGGGGAAGGCATTCAGTACTTC
>TRBV28|TRBD1|.|TRBJ2-4
CASSPARQGAGKNIQYF
TGTGCCAGCAGTCCTGCCCGACAGGGGGCAGGCAAAAACATTCAGTACTTC
>TRBV6-5|.|.|TRBJ1-5
CASRNGAQRNQPQHF
TGTGCCAGCAGGAACGGGGCACAGCGCAATCAGCCCCAGCATTTT
>TRBV7-8|.|.|TRBJ2-2
CASSWLAERDTGELFF
TGTGCCAGCAGCTGGTTAGCGGAGAGGGACACCGGGGAGCTGTTTTTT
>TRBV19|TRBD1|.|TRBJ1-1
CASSTWGTGVGTEAFF
TGTGCCAGTAGTACATGGGGGACAGGGGTGGGCACTGAAGCTTTCTTT
>TRBV7-9|TRBD2|.|TRBJ2-1
CASSLRGKVSGNHNEQFF
TGTGCCAGCAGCTTAAGGGGTAAAGTTAGCGGGAATCACAATGAGCAGTTCTTC
>TRBV7-9|.|once|TRBJ2-2
CASSLAGDTGELFF
TGTGCCAGCAGCTTGGCAGGGGACACCGGGGAGCTGTTTTTT
>TRBV6-1|TRBD1|once|TRBJ1-3
CASRGQGGNTIYF
TGTGCCAGCAGAGGACAGGGAGGAAACACCATATATTTT
>TRBV19|.|.|TRBJ2-2
CASSIRVSLHTGELFF
TGTGCCAGTAGTATCCGGGTCAGCCTCCACACCGGGGAGCTGTTTTTT
>TRBV4-1|TRBD1|.|TRBJ1-6
CASQDRGLSPLHF
TGCGCCAGCCAAGACAGGGGGCTTTCACCCCTCCACTTT
>TRBV15|.|.|TRBJ2-5
CATSRGGRETQYF
TGTGCCACCAGCAGAGGAGGGCGAGAGACCCAGTACTTC
>TRBV4-1|.|.|TRBJ1-1
CASSPHPEGQNTEAFF
TGCGCCAGCAGCCCGCACCCCGAGGGTCAAAACACTGAAGCTTTCTTT
>TRBV7-3|.|.|TRBJ1-1
CASSLTPGPEAFF
TGTGCCAGCAGCTTAACCCCAGGGCCTGAAGCTTTCTTT
>TRBV5-1|.|.|TRBJ2-2
CASSPAWPAGELFF
TGCGCCAGCAGCCCGGCTTGGCCGGCCGGGGAGCTGTTTTTT
>TRBV12-5|TRBD1|.|TRBJ1-5
CASALGQVSNQPQHF
TGTGCTAGTGCCTTGGGACAGGTTAGCAATCAGCCCCAGCATTTT
>TRBV27|.|.|TRBJ1-6
CASSLAGSPLHF
TGTGCCAGCAGTTTGGCTGGTTCACCCCTCCACTTT
>TRBV11-2|TRBD2|.|TRBJ2-1
CASSLALSGRAGNEQFF
TGTGCCAGCAGCTTAGCCCTTAGCGGGAGGGCGGGTAATGAGCAGTTCTTC
>TRBV10-1|.|once|TRBJ2-3
CASNRDGNTDTQYF
TGCGCCAGCAACCGGGACGGAAACACAGATACGCAGTATTTT
>TRBV18|.|few|TRBJ1-1
CASSPDGTLNTEAFF
TGTGCCAGCTCACCGGACGGGACCCTGAACACTGAAGCTTTCTTT